This T cell receptor beta chain was documented in a study of T cells in Graves' hyperthyroidism and ophthalmopathy. This clonotype was observed at least ten times. Its antigen is not identified. RNA transcripts provided the source from which TCR beta CDR3 regions were amplified. HTBI primers drove first-round RT-PCR of the TCR CDR3. TCRdb re-analysed the multiplex PCR reads in MiXCR, keeping a single row per CDR3 protein. The data show 700,000 or so distinct CDR3 sequences, approximately 15% seen once. Study-level findings and limits: Classification by a 13 V-J model distinguished ophthalmopathy from stable hyperthyroidism.

Isolation of PBMCs was performed on around 9.8 ml fresh peripheral blood. V was cut by 5 bases and J by 5 bases, with 20 bases left in between. The V gene's germline CDR1 is SGHRS and CDR2 YFSETQ. The CDR3 runs 16 residues. The chain employs TRBV5-1 and TRBJ2-1; weak D call: TRBD1 (6 bases). Sequences were obtained from blood. This TCR was sampled from a woman aged 45-59 years with Graves' ophthalmopathy. This chain's CDR3 is CASSHLSSGTNNEQFF. The CDR3 DNA is TGCGCCAGCAGTCATTTATCCTCCGGGACAAACAATGAGCAGTTCTTC.